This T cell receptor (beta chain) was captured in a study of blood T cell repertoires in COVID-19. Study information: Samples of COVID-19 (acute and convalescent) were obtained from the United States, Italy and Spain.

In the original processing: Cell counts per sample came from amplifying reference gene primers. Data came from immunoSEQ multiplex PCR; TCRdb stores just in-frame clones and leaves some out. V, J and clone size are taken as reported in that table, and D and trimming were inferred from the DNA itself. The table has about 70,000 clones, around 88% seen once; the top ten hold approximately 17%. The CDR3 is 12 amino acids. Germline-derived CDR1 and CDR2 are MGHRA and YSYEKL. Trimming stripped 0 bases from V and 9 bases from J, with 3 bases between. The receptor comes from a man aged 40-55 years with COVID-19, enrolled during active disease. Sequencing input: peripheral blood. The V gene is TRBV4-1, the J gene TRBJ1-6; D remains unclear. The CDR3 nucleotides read TGCGCCAGCAGCCAAGATAGTTCACCCCTCCACTTT. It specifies CASSQDSSPLHF.